The next 25 T cell receptor beta chains were all read from a single sample in a study of blood T cell repertoires in COVID-19. Assay used: immunoSEQ multiplex PCR; TCRdb lists only in-frame clones, some missing. This sample yields under 300,000 clones, of which 82% are seen a single time; roughly an eighth belongs to the top ten. Specimen: peripheral blood. Receptors originate from an older woman with active or convalescent COVID-19.

The V gene is TRBV23-1, the J gene TRBJ1-2; D unclear. TRBV23-1 is labeled an ORF, and its function is uncertain. V lost 0 bases and J 6 bases, leaving 11 bases between the germline ends. There are 14 residues in the CDR3. As DNA, the CDR3 is TGCGCCAGCAGTCAATCTTGGGGAGGGAATGGCTACACCTTC. Its protein product is CASSQSWGGNGYTF.

This clone was detected only a few times. The CDR3 DNA reads as TGTGCCTGGAGTATGGGGGCCCATATGAACACTGAAGCTTTCTTT. Protein: CAWSMGAHMNTEAFF. This chain joins TRBV30 and TRBJ1-1; possible D gene TRBD1, 6 bases. Germline V gives CDR1 GTSNPN, CDR2 SVGIG (reference sequence). Trimming removed 2 bases at V and 0 bases at J, with 13 bases between. The CDR3 runs 15 residues.

In its sample, this clone was seen a few times. The CDR3 DNA is TGTGCTAGTGGTCCGGACAGGTTTTATGGAAACACCATATATTTT. Translating it yields CASGPDRFYGNTIYF. This chain joins TRBV12-5 and TRBJ1-3, with 7 bases aligning to TRBD1. The germline V gene encodes CDR1 LGHNT and CDR2 FRNRAP. This CDR3 contains 15 residues. With V trimmed by 5 bases and J by 3 bases, 7 bases remained unmatched.

V gene TRBV5-1 combines with J gene TRBJ1-1, with D unclear. Germline-derived CDR1 and CDR2 are SGHRS and YFSETQ. Trimming took off 5 bases at V and 1 base at J, with 12 bases between the two ends. This CDR3 has 14 residues. The CDR3 DNA reads as TGCGCCAGCAGAAGGATGACGGGGAACACTGAAGCTTTCTTT. As protein: CASRRMTGNTEAFF. Looking up the rest from reference TRBV5-1 and TRBJ1-1 gives the full variable domain: KAGVTQTPRYLIKTRGQQVTLSCSPISGHRSVSWYQQTPGQGLQFLFEYFSETQRNKGNFPGRFSGRQFSNSRSEMNVSTLELGDSALYLCASRRMTGNTEAFFGQGTRLTVV.

This chain uses TRBV9 with TRBJ1-2; no clear D. This CDR3 has 15 residues. V lost 3 bases and J lost 1, with 13 bases in between. CDR1 is SGDLS and CDR2 is YYNGEE in the germline V gene. CDR3 DNA sequence: TGTGCCAGCAGCGCAATCCCGGGAGGTAACTATGGCTACACCTTC. Amino acids: CASSAIPGGNYGYTF.

This clone was recorded once. The chain has TRBV5-1 and TRBJ2-5; 12 nucleotides align to TRBD2. The germline V gene has CDR1 SGHRS and CDR2 YFSETQ. The J segment lost 4 bases and the V segment lost 2 bases, leaving 6 bases of the junction unmatched. The CDR3 is made up of 16 amino acids. The CDR3 protein is CASSLSLAGGLETQYF. In nucleotides, the CDR3 is TGCGCCAGCAGCTTATCTCTAGCGGGGGGGCTAGAGACCCAGTACTTC.

The chain combines TRBV10-2 with TRBJ2-2; 11 bases are shared with TRBD1. Germline-derived CDR1 and CDR2 are WSHSY and SAAADI. CDR3 size: 13 residues. V lost 8 bases and J lost 6; bases outside the gene matches: 2. The CDR3 sequence is CASGGQGAGELFF. The CDR3 DNA is TGCGCCAGCGGGGGACAGGGGGCCGGGGAGCTGTTTTTT.

This CDR3 is CATSRGAGGFAFF. The CDR3 DNA reads as TGTGCCACCAGCAGAGGGGCAGGGGGATTTGCTTTCTTT. The V and J genes are TRBV15 and TRBJ1-1, with 7 bases that match TRBD1. Germline values: CDR1 LNHNV, CDR2 YYDKDF (reference sequence). This CDR3 region has 13 residues. V dropped 1 base and J dropped 11; count of bases not matched to a gene: 7.

The rearrangement uses TRBV29-1 and TRBJ1-3, with 7 bases lining up with TRBD1. The germline V gene encodes CDR1 SQVTM and CDR2 ANQGSEA. There are 14 residues in the CDR3. The junction had 7 bases not matched to a gene; V was cut back by 6 bases and J by 2 bases. CDR3 sequence (DNA): TGCAGCGTAGGAGAGACAGGGACTGGAAACACCATATATTTT. Protein product: CSVGETGTGNTIYF.

The gene calls are TRBV11-2 and TRBJ2-1, with 9 bases fitting TRBD1. V shed 5 bases and J 8 bases; nucleotides not matched to a gene: 7. The V gene's germline CDR1 is SGHAT and CDR2 FQNNGV. This CDR3 has 14 residues. The CDR3 here is CASSAGQGVDEQFF. CDR3 DNA: TGTGCCAGCAGCGCGGGACAGGGAGTCGATGAGCAGTTCTTC.

The chain joins TRBV25-1 to TRBJ1-3; no firm D call. Germline CDR1 MGHDK, CDR2 SYGVNS. Trimming stripped 5 bases from V and 2 bases from J, with 4 bases between. This CDR3 is 12 amino acids long. CDR3 DNA: TGTGCCAGCAGTCAGGCTGGAAACACCATATATTTT. Translating it yields CASSQAGNTIYF.

This chain joins TRBV6-2 or TRBV6-3 and TRBJ1-5; a weak D match, TRBD1 (6 bases). The CDR3 sequence is 15 residues long. Germline loops: CDR1 MNHEY, CDR2 SVGEGT. The V gene lost 5 bases and the J gene lost 9 bases, with 20 bases spanning the gap. The CDR3 region has the DNA TGTGCCAGCAGTCGCGGCCCAGGGGCTCCGGGGCCCCAGCATTTT. It yields the protein CASSRGPGAPGPQHF.

The CDR3 coding sequence is TGTGCCAGAAAGAGGTGGACAGGGACTAAGAGCTCTGGAAACACCATATATTTT. Translation: CARKRWTGTKSSGNTIYF. V gene TRBV5-3 combines with J gene TRBJ1-3; the match to TRBD1 covers 8 bases. TRBV5-3 is recorded as an ORF, its role being uncertain. The CDR3 covers 18 residues. The ends lost 6 bases at V and 0 bases at J; junction bases unmatched: 14.

The chain carries TRBV5-1 and TRBJ2-3; 7 nucleotides match TRBD2. The CDR3 length is 15 residues. CDR1 is SGHRS, CDR2 YFSETQ, per germline. With 4 bases clipped from V and 3 bases from J, the junction kept 8 bases outside the gene matches. CDR3 DNA sequence: TGCGCCAGCAGCGTGGATGGGACTAAAACAGATACGCAGTATTTT. Translating gives CASSVDGTKTDTQYF.

At least ten counts were recorded for this clone. This chain uses TRBV7-9 with TRBJ1-3, with TRBD1 as a possible D gene (5 bases). Germline V CDR1 and CDR2: SEHNR, FQNEAQ (reference sequence). The CDR3 consists of 16 residues. Trimming removed 4 bases at V and 0 bases at J, with 13 bases between. CDR3 protein: CASSSQAGLSGNTIYF. CDR3 sequence (DNA): TGTGCCAGCAGCTCACAAGCAGGGCTCTCTGGAAACACCATATATTTT. Drawing the rest from reference TRBV7-9 and TRBJ1-3, the complete variable domain is DTGVSQNPRHKITKRGQNVTFRCDPISEHNRLYWYRQTLGQGPEFLTYFQNEAQLEKSRLLSDRFSAERPKGSFSTLEIQRTEQGDSAMYLCASSSQAGLSGNTIYFGEGSWLTVV.

CDR3 in DNA: TGTGCCAGCAGTGAGGACAGGGGTGGTGGCTACACCTTC. Translation: CASSEDRGGGYTF. The chain combines TRBV2 with TRBJ1-2; 9 positions agree with TRBD1. This CDR3 is 13 amino acids long. Per germline, CDR1 SNHLY and CDR2 FYNNEI. Trimming removed 3 bases from V and 7 bases from J; junction bases left unmatched: 3.

This sequence joins TRBV27 and TRBJ2-5; the D gene is possibly TRBD2 (7 bases). CDR1 and CDR2 from the germline V gene are MNHEY and SMNVEV (reference sequence). Trimming took 0 bases from V and 4 from J, leaving 18 bases between them. The CDR3 has 17 amino acids. CDR3 amino acids: CASSLSGGRWVRETQYF. The CDR3 bases are TGTGCCAGCAGTTTATCGGGGGGGCGCTGGGTCCGAGAGACCCAGTACTTC.

This rearrangement joins TRBV5-1 to TRBJ2-1, with 8 bases aligning to TRBD2. V shed 4 bases and J 0 bases; nucleotides not matched to a gene: 9. CDR1 is SGHRS and CDR2 is YFSETQ in the germline V gene. The CDR3 length is 17 residues. CDR3 residues: CASSAASGPSSYNEQFF. The CDR3 DNA sequence: TGCGCCAGCAGCGCGGCTAGCGGGCCAAGCTCCTACAATGAGCAGTTCTTC. Together with reference TRBV5-1 and TRBJ2-1, the CDR3 gives the full variable domain: KAGVTQTPRYLIKTRGQQVTLSCSPISGHRSVSWYQQTPGQGLQFLFEYFSETQRNKGNFPGRFSGRQFSNSRSEMNVSTLELGDSALYLCASSAASGPSSYNEQFFGPGTRLTVL.

The CDR3 spells CASSPSIDRGGGVEKLFF. The DNA of the CDR3 is TGTGCCAGCAGCCCTAGTATTGACAGGGGAGGAGGTGTGGAAAAACTGTTTTTT. The rearrangement uses TRBV6-2 or TRBV6-3 and TRBJ1-4; TRBD1 matches 8 bases. J was trimmed by 8 bases and V by 6 bases; bases with no gene match: 20. The germline V gene has CDR1 MNHEY and CDR2 SVGEGT. The length of the CDR3 is 18 residues.

The chain employs TRBV5-1 and TRBJ2-2; D is possibly TRBD2 (7 bases). The V end was cut by 7 bases, the J end by 0 bases, with 16 bases between. Per germline, CDR1 SGHRS and CDR2 YFSETQ. The CDR3 contains 16 residues. The CDR3 DNA is TGCGCCAGCCGCGAGGGGGGGTCCGCGAACACCGGGGAGCTGTTTTTT. It is translated as CASREGGSANTGELFF.

This sequence joins TRBV4-2 and TRBJ2-3, with D maybe TRBD2 (6 bases). The V end lost 0 bases, the J end lost 5 bases, and 18 bases lay between the germline ends. The V gene's germline CDR1 is LGHNA and CDR2 YNFKEQ. CDR3 length: 17 residues. The CDR3 region has the DNA TGTGCCAGCAGCCAAGAGGGCGGGGCGGGGTTCGGAGATACGCAGTATTTT. Translating it yields CASSQEGGAGFGDTQYF.

The chain has TRBV3-1 (or the pseudogene TRBV3-2) and TRBJ2-7; TRBD1 matches 7 bases. Germline lookup yields CDR1 LGHDT and CDR2 YNNKEL (reference sequence). This CDR3 contains 13 residues. The V gene end was trimmed by 2 bases and the J gene end by 3 bases; junction bases not matched to a gene: 1. The CDR3 region is CASSQNRGYEQYF. CDR3 coding DNA: TGTGCCAGCAGCCAAAACAGGGGCTACGAGCAGTACTTC.

This chain uses TRBV19 with TRBJ2-2, with TRBD1 matching 9 bases. Germline V gene data show CDR1 as LNHDA and CDR2 as SQIVND (reference sequence). V trimming: 4 bases; J trimming: 0 bases; junction bases outside the gene matches: 6. The CDR3 extends over 17 amino acids. This chain's CDR3 is CASSTGQGSTNTGELFF. CDR3 nucleotide sequence: TGTGCCAGTAGTACAGGACAGGGGAGTACGAACACCGGGGAGCTGTTTTTT.

The V call is TRBV6-2 or TRBV6-3, the J call TRBJ2-3, with 10 bases identical to TRBD2. The CDR3 has 16 residues. Germline lookup yields CDR1 MNHEY and CDR2 SVGEGT. The V segment lost 2 bases and the J segment 6 bases; nucleotides outside the gene matches: 8. The CDR3, as DNA: TGTGCCAGCAGTTACAGCCAGACTAGCGGGTGGGATACGCAGTATTTT. Amino acid sequence: CASSYSQTSGWDTQYF.

This chain connects TRBV6-1 to TRBJ2-7; a possible D gene is TRBD1 (5 bases). There are 15 residues in the CDR3. Per germline, CDR1 MNHNS and CDR2 SASEGT. Deletions cut 1 base from V and 4 bases from J, with 14 bases between. CDR3 residues: CASSEGPGPEYEQYF. The CDR3 region has the DNA TGTGCCAGCAGTGAAGGCCCAGGGCCGGAGTACGAGCAGTACTTC.